This T cell receptor beta chain was identified in a study of blood T cell repertoires in COVID-19. The germline V gene has CDR1 SGHRS and CDR2 YFSETQ. The V and J ends lost 5 bases and 10 bases, in that order; junction bases with no gene match: 3. The CDR3 spans 13 residues. Measured with immunoSEQ multiplex PCR; TCRdb has only the in-frame clones, and not every one. Of 200,000 to 300,000 clones listed, 85% were seen once; the top ten hold around 6.8%. The sequencing sample was made of peripheral blood. This TCR was recovered from a woman between 55 and 75 years old with active or convalescent COVID-19. The gene calls are TRBV5-1 and TRBJ2-2; 12 positions agree with TRBD1. CDR3 amino acids: CASRGTGGLELFF. The CDR3, as DNA: TGCGCCAGCAGAGGGACAGGGGGCCTGGAGCTGTTTTTT.